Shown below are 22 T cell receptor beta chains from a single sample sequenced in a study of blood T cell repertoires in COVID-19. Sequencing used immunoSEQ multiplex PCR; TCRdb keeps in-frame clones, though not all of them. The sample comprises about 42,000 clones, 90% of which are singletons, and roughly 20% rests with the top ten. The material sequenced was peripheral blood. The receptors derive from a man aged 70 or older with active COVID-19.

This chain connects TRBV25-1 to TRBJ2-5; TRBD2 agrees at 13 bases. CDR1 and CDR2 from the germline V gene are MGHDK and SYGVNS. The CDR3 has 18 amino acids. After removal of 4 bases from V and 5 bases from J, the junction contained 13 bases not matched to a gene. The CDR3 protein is CASSVDRGLAGLRETQYF. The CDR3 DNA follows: TGTGCCAGCAGTGTAGATCGGGGACTAGCGGGACTTCGGGAGACCCAGTACTTC. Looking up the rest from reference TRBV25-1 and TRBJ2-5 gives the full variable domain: EADIYQTPRYLVIGTGKKITLECSQTMGHDKMYWYQQDPGMELHLIHYSYGVNSTEKGDLSSESTVSRIRTEHFPLTLESARPSHTSQYLCASSVDRGLAGLRETQYFGPGTRLLVL.

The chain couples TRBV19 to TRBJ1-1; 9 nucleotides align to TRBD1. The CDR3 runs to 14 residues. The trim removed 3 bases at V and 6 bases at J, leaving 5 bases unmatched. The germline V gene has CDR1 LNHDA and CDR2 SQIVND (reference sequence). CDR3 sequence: CASSMDRGKPEAFF. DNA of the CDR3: TGTGCCAGTAGTATGGACAGGGGAAAGCCTGAAGCTTTCTTT. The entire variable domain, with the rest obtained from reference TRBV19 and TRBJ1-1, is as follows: DGGITQSPKYLFRKEGQNVTLSCEQNLNHDAMYWYRQDPGQGLRLIYYSQIVNDFQKGDIAEGYSVSREKKESFPLTVTSAQKNPTAFYLCASSMDRGKPEAFFGQGTRLTVV.

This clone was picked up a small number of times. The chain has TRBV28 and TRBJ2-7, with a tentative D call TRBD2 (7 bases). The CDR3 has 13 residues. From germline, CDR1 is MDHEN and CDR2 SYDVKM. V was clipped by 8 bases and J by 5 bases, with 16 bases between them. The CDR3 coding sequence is TGTGCCAGCTTTAGCGGGCCAGGGGACGAGCAGTACTTC. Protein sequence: CASFSGPGDEQYF.

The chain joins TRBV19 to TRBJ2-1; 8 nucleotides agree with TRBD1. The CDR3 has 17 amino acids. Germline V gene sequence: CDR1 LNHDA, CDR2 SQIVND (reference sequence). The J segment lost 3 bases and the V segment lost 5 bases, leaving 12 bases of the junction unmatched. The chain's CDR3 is CASSDWDRSGDYNEQFF. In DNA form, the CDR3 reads TGTGCCAGTAGTGATTGGGACAGGTCCGGCGACTACAATGAGCAGTTCTTC.

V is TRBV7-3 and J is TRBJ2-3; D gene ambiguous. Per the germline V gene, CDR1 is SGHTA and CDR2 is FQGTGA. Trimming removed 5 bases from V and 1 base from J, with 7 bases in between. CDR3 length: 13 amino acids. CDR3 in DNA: TGTGCCAGCAGCCCACGAGGCACAGATACGCAGTATTTT. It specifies CASSPRGTDTQYF. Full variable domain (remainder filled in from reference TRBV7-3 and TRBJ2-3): GAGVSQTPSNKVTEKGKYVELRCDPISGHTALYWYRQSLGQGPEFLIYFQGTGAADDSGLPNDRFFAVRPEGSVSTLKIQRTERGDSAVYLCASSPRGTDTQYFGPGTRLTVL.

This CDR3 reads CASSQVADTQYF. In DNA form, the CDR3 reads TGTGCCAGCAGCCAAGTCGCAGATACGCAGTATTTT. V usage is TRBV4-2 and J usage is TRBJ2-3; D unclear. V was cut by 1 base and J by 4 bases, with 3 bases left in between. The CDR3 has 12 residues. In germline, CDR1 is LGHNA, CDR2 YNFKEQ.

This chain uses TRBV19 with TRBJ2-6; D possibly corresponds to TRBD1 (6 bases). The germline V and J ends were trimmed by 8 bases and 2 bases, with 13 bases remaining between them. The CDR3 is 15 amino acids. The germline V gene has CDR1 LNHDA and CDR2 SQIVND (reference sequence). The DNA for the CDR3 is TGTGCCAGTGGGCTGTACAGGGCTGGGGCCAACGTCCTGACTTTC. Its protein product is CASGLYRAGANVLTF.

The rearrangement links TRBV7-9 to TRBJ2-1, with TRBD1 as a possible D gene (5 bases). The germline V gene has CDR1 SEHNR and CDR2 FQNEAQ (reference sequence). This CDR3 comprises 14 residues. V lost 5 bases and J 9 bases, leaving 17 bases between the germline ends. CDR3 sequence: CASSPRQYVSEQFF. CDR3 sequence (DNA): TGTGCCAGCAGCCCGCGACAGTACGTTTCTGAGCAGTTCTTC. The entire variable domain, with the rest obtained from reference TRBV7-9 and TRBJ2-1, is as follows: DTGVSQNPRHKITKRGQNVTFRCDPISEHNRLYWYRQTLGQGPEFLTYFQNEAQLEKSRLLSDRFSAERPKGSFSTLEIQRTEQGDSAMYLCASSPRQYVSEQFFGPGTRLTVL.

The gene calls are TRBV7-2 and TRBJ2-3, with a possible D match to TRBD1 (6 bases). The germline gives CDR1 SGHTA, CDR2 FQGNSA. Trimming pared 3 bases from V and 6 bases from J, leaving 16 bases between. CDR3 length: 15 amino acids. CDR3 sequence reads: CASSFQGISGDTQYF. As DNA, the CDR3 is TGTGCCAGCAGCTTCCAGGGGATATCAGGGGATACGCAGTATTTT.

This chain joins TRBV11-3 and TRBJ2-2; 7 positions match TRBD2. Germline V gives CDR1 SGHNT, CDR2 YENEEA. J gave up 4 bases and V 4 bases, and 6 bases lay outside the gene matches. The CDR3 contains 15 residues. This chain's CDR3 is CASSSWTRGTGELFF. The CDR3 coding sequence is TGTGCCAGCAGCTCTTGGACTAGAGGCACCGGGGAGCTGTTTTTT.

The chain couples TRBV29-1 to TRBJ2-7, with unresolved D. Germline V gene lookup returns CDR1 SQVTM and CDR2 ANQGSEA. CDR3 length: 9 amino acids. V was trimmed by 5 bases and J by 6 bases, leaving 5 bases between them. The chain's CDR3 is CSVRCEQYF. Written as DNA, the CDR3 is TGCAGCGTTCGGTGCGAGCAGTACTTC.

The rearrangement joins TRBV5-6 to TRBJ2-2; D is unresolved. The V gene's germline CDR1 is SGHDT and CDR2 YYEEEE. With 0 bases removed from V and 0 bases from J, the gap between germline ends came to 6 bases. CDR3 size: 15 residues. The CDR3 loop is CASSLGSSNTGELFF. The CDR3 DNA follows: TGTGCCAGCAGCTTGGGTTCATCGAACACCGGGGAGCTGTTTTTT.

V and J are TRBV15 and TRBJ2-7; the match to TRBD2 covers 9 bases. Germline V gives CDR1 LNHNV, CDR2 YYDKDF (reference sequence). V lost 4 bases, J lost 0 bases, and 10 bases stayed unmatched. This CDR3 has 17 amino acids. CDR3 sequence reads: CATSNPNLAGSSYEQYF. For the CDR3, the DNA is TGTGCCACCAGCAACCCAAATCTAGCGGGGTCCTCCTACGAGCAGTACTTC.

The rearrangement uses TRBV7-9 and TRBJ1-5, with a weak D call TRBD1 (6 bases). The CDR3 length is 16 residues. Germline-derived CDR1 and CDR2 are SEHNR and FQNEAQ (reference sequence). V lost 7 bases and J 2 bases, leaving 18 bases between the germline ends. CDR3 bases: TGTGCCAGCACCCCGGGGGGGGGCGCGGGCAATCAGCCCCAGCATTTT. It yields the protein CASTPGGGAGNQPQHF.

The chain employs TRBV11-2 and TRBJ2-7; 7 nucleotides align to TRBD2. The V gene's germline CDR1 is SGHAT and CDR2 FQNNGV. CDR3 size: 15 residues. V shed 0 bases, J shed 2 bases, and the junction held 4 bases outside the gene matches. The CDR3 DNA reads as TGTGCCAGCAGCTTAGAGCGCGGGGGTACCTACGAGCAGTACTTC. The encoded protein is CASSLERGGTYEQYF.

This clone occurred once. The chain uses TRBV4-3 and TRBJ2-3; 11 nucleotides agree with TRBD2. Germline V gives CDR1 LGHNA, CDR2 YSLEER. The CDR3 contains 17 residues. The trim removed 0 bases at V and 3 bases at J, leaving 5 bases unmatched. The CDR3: CASSQDPSGGYTDTQYF. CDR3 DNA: TGCGCCAGCAGCCAAGATCCTAGCGGGGGGTATACAGATACGCAGTATTTT.

CDR3 residues: CASSQDAGVNYNEQFF. The CDR3, as DNA: TGCGCCAGCAGCCAAGATGCGGGGGTCAACTACAATGAGCAGTTCTTC. The chain is built from TRBV4-1 and TRBJ2-1; 7 bases are shared with TRBD2. The CDR3 sequence is 16 residues long. With 0 bases clipped from V and 3 bases from J, the junction kept 5 bases outside the gene matches. Germline V CDR1 and CDR2: MGHRA, YSYEKL.

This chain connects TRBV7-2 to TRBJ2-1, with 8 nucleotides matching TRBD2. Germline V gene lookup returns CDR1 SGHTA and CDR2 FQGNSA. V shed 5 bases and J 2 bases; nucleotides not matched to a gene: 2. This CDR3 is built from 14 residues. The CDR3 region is CASSGGLAYNEQFF. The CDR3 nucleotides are TGTGCCAGCAGCGGGGGACTAGCCTACAATGAGCAGTTCTTC.

Here the CDR3 DNA reads TGTGCCAGCAGCTCCGACAGGGGTAGTTATGGCTACACCTTC. Protein sequence: CASSSDRGSYGYTF. The rearrangement joins TRBV11-2 to TRBJ1-2, with TRBD1 identical over 8 bases. V lost 4 bases, J lost 5 bases, and 6 bases stayed unmatched. Germline values: CDR1 SGHAT, CDR2 FQNNGV. The CDR3 runs 14 residues.

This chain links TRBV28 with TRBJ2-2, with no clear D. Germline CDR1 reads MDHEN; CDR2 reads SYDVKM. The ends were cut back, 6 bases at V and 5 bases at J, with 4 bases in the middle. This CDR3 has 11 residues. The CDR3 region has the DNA TGTGCCAGCAGGGCAACCGGGGAGCTGTTTTTT. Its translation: CASRATGELFF. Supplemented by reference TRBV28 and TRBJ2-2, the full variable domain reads DVKVTQSSRYLVKRTGEKVFLECVQDMDHENMFWYRQDPGLGLRLIYFSYDVKMKEKGDIPEGYSVSREKKERFSLILESASTNQTSMYLCASRATGELFFGEGSRLTVL.

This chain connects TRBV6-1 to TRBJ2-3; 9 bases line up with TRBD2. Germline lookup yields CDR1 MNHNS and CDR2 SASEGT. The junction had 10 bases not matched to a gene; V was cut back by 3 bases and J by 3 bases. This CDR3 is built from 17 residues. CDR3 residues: CASSDTGLAGKTDTQYF. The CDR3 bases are TGTGCCAGCAGTGACACCGGGCTAGCGGGAAAGACAGATACGCAGTATTTT.

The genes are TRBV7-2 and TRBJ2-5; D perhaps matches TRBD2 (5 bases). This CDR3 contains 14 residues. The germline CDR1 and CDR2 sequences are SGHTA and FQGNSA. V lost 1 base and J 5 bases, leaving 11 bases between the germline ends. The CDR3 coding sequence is TGTGCCAGCAGCTTAGGGGCCGGACTGGAGACCCAGTACTTC. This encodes CASSLGAGLETQYF.